Presented here are 31 T cell receptor beta chains from one specimen sequenced in a study of blood T cell repertoires in COVID-19. TCRdb keeps only in-frame clones here, not all; method: immunoSEQ multiplex PCR. The table records some 170,000 clones, 85% of them present only once. Specimen: PBMCs or T cells enriched from blood (not recorded which). These receptors were taken from a man aged 35 to 55 who had recovered from COVID-19.

This sequence joins TRBV6-5 and TRBJ2-7; 7 nucleotides match TRBD1. Germline V lookup: CDR1 MNHEY, CDR2 SVGAGI. This CDR3 comprises 14 residues. Trimming took 6 bases from V and 5 from J; bases not matched to a gene: 10. The CDR3 protein is CASRGQPRGHEQYF. The CDR3 DNA reads TGTGCCAGCAGGGGACAGCCAAGAGGCCACGAGCAGTACTTC.

The chain is built from TRBV5-1 and TRBJ1-1, with 8 nucleotides matching TRBD1. This CDR3 region has 15 residues. Trimming took 2 bases from V and 1 from J; bases not matched to a gene: 4. Per germline, CDR1 SGHRS and CDR2 YFSETQ. The CDR3 spells CASSLRTGTNTEAFF. For the CDR3, the DNA is TGCGCCAGCAGCTTACGGACAGGGACGAACACTGAAGCTTTCTTT.

The chain carries TRBV10-1 and TRBJ2-3; a possible D gene is TRBD2 (6 bases). The ends were cut back, 0 bases at V and 4 bases at J, with 8 bases in the middle. This CDR3 has 14 residues. Germline values: CDR1 WNHNN, CDR2 SYGVQD (reference sequence). The CDR3 sequence is CASSESGRPDTQYF. CDR3 sequence (DNA): TGCGCCAGCAGTGAGTCGGGGAGGCCAGATACGCAGTATTTT.

V is TRBV29-1 and J is TRBJ1-1; D is ambiguous. In germline, CDR1 is SQVTM, CDR2 ANQGSEA. This CDR3 is 15 amino acids long. Trimming left V 5 bases short and J 1 base short, with 17 bases between. The CDR3 DNA is TGCAGCGTTCCCTACCGACAATCGGAGAACACTGAAGCTTTCTTT. Protein product: CSVPYRQSENTEAFF.

The rearrangement joins TRBV3-1 (or the pseudogene TRBV3-2) to TRBJ2-2; D gene unclear. V lost 3 bases to trimming and J lost 6 bases, with 8 bases between them. The CDR3 is 13 amino acids. Germline CDR1 reads LGHDT; CDR2 reads YNNKEL (reference sequence). CDR3 loop: CASSHVVSGELFF. Written as DNA, the CDR3 is TGTGCCAGCAGCCATGTAGTATCCGGGGAGCTGTTTTTT.

This chain links TRBV9 with TRBJ2-7; no firm D call. Deletions cut 8 bases from V and 4 bases from J, with 4 bases between. The germline V gene encodes CDR1 SGDLS and CDR2 YYNGEE. This CDR3 contains 9 residues. Here the CDR3 reads CARLYEQYF. The CDR3 DNA sequence: TGTGCCAGGCTATACGAGCAGTACTTC.

This clone was detected a few times. The CDR3 is CASSLSVGPEPQHF. CDR3 sequence (DNA): TGTGCCAGCAGTTTATCCGTGGGGCCAGAGCCCCAGCATTTT. This chain joins TRBV27 and TRBJ1-5, with D maybe TRBD1 (5 bases). Germline CDR1 and CDR2: MNHEY and SMNVEV (reference sequence). This CDR3 has 14 residues. Trimming took off 0 bases at V and 8 bases at J, with 11 bases between the two ends.

This clone has just a few counts. The chain recombines TRBV9 with TRBJ2-2; perhaps TRBD2 as D (6 bases). V was clipped by 7 bases and J by 5 bases, with 21 bases between them. The CDR3 has 16 residues. The germline gives CDR1 SGDLS, CDR2 YYNGEE. The CDR3 here is CASGTWGGRQTGELFF. DNA of the CDR3: TGTGCCAGCGGTACTTGGGGTGGGAGGCAGACCGGGGAGCTGTTTTTT.

In this sample, this clone turned up once. V gene TRBV25-1 combines with J gene TRBJ2-5; TRBD1 matches 7 bases. Germline V gives CDR1 MGHDK, CDR2 SYGVNS. There are 15 residues in the CDR3. V was clipped by 4 bases and J by 0 bases; unmatched bases: 5. CDR3: CASSGPQGYQETQYF. In DNA, the CDR3 is TGTGCCAGCAGTGGCCCACAGGGGTACCAAGAGACCCAGTACTTC.

The V gene is TRBV5-6, the J gene TRBJ1-2; D gene ambiguous. Trimming removed 1 base at V and 0 bases at J, with 4 bases between. Germline CDR1 reads SGHDT; CDR2 reads YYEEEE. This CDR3 contains 13 residues. The CDR3: CASSLITNYGYTF. CDR3 bases: TGTGCCAGCAGCTTGATTACTAACTATGGCTACACCTTC. Using reference TRBV5-6 and TRBJ1-2 for the parts outside the CDR3, the full variable domain is DAGVTQSPTHLIKTRGQQVTLRCSPKSGHDTVSWYQQALGQGPQFIFQYYEEEERQRGNFPDRFSGHQFPNYSSELNVNALLLGDSALYLCASSLITNYGYTFGSGTRLTVV.

The genes are TRBV5-4 and TRBJ1-6, with D unclear. The V end was cut by 4 bases, the J end by 9 bases, with 20 bases between. This CDR3 is built from 16 residues. CDR1 SGHNT and CDR2 YYREEE come from the germline V gene (reference sequence). The CDR3 protein is CASSLDGGILGSPLHF. In DNA, the CDR3 is TGTGCCAGCAGCCTCGATGGAGGCATCTTGGGTTCACCCCTCCACTTT.

The rearrangement uses TRBV4-1 and TRBJ1-3; 7 bases are shared with TRBD1. Germline V gives CDR1 MGHRA, CDR2 YSYEKL. V was clipped by 0 bases and J by 0 bases; unmatched bases: 8. The CDR3 runs to 18 residues. CDR3 region: CASSQEGQLSPSGNTIYF. For the CDR3, the DNA is TGCGCCAGCAGCCAAGAGGGACAGTTATCACCCTCTGGAAACACCATATATTTT.

The J gene is TRBJ1-2, the V gene TRBV3-1 (or the pseudogene TRBV3-2); a weak D match, TRBD1 (6 bases). CDR1 is LGHDT, CDR2 YNNKEL, per germline (reference sequence). The V end was cut by 2 bases, the J end by 4 bases, with 11 bases between. There are 14 residues in the CDR3. The CDR3, as DNA: TGTGCCAGCAGCCAAACGACAGGAGGCTATGGCTACACCTTC. This gives the protein CASSQTTGGYGYTF.

The chain employs TRBV18 and TRBJ2-4; TRBD1 agrees at 8 bases. The germline V gene has CDR1 KGHSH and CDR2 LQKENI. The ends lost 0 bases at V and 8 bases at J; junction bases unmatched: 3. This CDR3 region has 14 residues. The CDR3 is CASSPPDRVYIQYF. CDR3 nucleotides: TGTGCCAGCTCACCACCGGACAGGGTATACATTCAGTACTTC.

This chain links TRBV7-9 with TRBJ1-5, with D maybe TRBD1 (6 bases). Trimming left V 5 bases short and J 6 bases short, with 14 bases between. CDR3 length: 14 residues. Germline V lookup: CDR1 SEHNR, CDR2 FQNEAQ (reference sequence). The DNA of the CDR3 is TGTGCCAGCAGCCCTCCTGGGGGGGCTCAGCCCCAGCATTTT. Translated: CASSPPGGAQPQHF.

V is TRBV6-4 and J is TRBJ1-2; a weak D match, TRBD1 (6 bases). The CDR3 contains 13 residues. The germline V gene has CDR1 MRHNA and CDR2 SNTAGT. V lost 6 bases to trimming and J lost 6 bases, with 14 bases between them. Written as DNA, the CDR3 is TGTGCCAGCAGGGAAGACAGGTCTAATGGCTACACCTTC. Residues: CASREDRSNGYTF.

The genes are TRBV13 and TRBJ2-7; 7 positions match TRBD1. V shed 5 bases, J shed 2 bases, and the junction held 6 bases outside the gene matches. CDR3 length equals 14 residues. The germline CDR1 and CDR2 sequences are PRHDT and FYEKMQ (reference sequence). In DNA, the CDR3 is TGTGCCAGCAGCCAAGGACAGGCCACCTACGAGCAGTACTTC. Its translation: CASSQGQATYEQYF.

The chain links TRBV9 to TRBJ1-2; TRBD1 aligns across 7 bases. The germline V gene encodes CDR1 SGDLS and CDR2 YYNGEE. V trimming: 4 bases; J trimming: 4 bases; junction bases outside the gene matches: 7. This CDR3 spans 14 amino acids. The CDR3 nucleotides read TGTGCCAGCAGCCCGAAACGGACAGGCTATGGCTACACCTTC. This codes for CASSPKRTGYGYTF.

V is TRBV9 and J is TRBJ1-2; the D is unclear. CDR3 length: 13 amino acids. Trimming removed 4 bases from V and 5 bases from J, with 12 bases in between. Germline V gene sequence: CDR1 SGDLS, CDR2 YYNGEE. The CDR3 sequence: CASSPTPQYGYTF. CDR3 nucleotides: TGTGCCAGCAGCCCCACCCCTCAGTATGGCTACACCTTC.

The rearrangement joins TRBV29-1 to TRBJ2-3; 8 nucleotides align to TRBD2. Looked up from germline, CDR1 is SQVTM and CDR2 is ANQGSEA. The ends lost 0 bases at V and 0 bases at J; junction bases unmatched: 5. CDR3 length: 16 amino acids. The CDR3 nucleotides are TGCAGCGTTGAAGATCGACTAGCGCTGAGCACAGATACGCAGTATTTT. Translation gives CSVEDRLALSTDTQYF.

This clone has only one observation. The J gene is TRBJ2-7, the V gene TRBV7-6; 8 bases agree with TRBD1. The CDR3 sequence is 13 residues long. The junction had 1 base not matched to a gene; V was cut back by 3 bases and J by 3 bases. CDR1 is SGHVS and CDR2 is FNYEAQ in the germline V gene. The CDR3 protein is CASSFGTGYEQYF. The CDR3 nucleotides are TGTGCCAGCAGCTTTGGGACAGGCTACGAGCAGTACTTC.

The rearrangement links TRBV9 to TRBJ1-1; 8 bases line up with TRBD1. Trimming cost V 2 bases and J 7 bases; bases outside gene matches: 4. Germline lookup yields CDR1 SGDLS and CDR2 YYNGEE. The CDR3 runs to 13 residues. CDR3 DNA sequence: TGTGCCAGCAGCGTGACAGGGGCAGGTGAAGCTTTCTTT. Its translation: CASSVTGAGEAFF.

This chain joins TRBV7-9 and TRBJ1-2; 8 bases fit TRBD1. CDR1 is SEHNR and CDR2 is FQNEAQ in the germline V gene (reference sequence). This CDR3 contains 11 residues. V was clipped by 8 bases and J by 7 bases; unmatched bases: 3. The DNA of the CDR3 is TGTGCCAGCGGCACAGGGGGTGGCTACACCTTC. Its translation is CASGTGGGYTF.

This clone occurred a few times. This rearrangement joins TRBV30 to TRBJ1-1, with D hard to call. Germline CDR1 reads GTSNPN; CDR2 reads SVGIG (reference sequence). The CDR3 length is 14 residues. V gave up 0 bases and J gave up 8 bases, with 16 bases separating them. CDR3 nucleotide sequence: TGTGCCTGGAGTGTGTCAGGTGAGGGATCCGAAGCTTTCTTT. Translated, it gives CAWSVSGEGSEAFF. Based on the CDR3 plus reference TRBV30 and TRBJ1-1, the full variable domain is SQTIHQWPATLVQPVGSPLSLECTVEGTSNPNLYWYRQAAGRGLQLLFYSVGIGQISSEVPQNLSASRPQDRQFILSSKKLLLSDSGFYLCAWSVSGEGSEAFFGQGTRLTVV.

The CDR3 region has the DNA TGTGCCAGTAGTATCCGACAGGGACCGTCTAACTATGGCTACACCTTC. It codes for CASSIRQGPSNYGYTF. The chain uses TRBV19 and TRBJ1-2, with 7 bases fitting TRBD1. The V segment lost 3 bases and the J segment 0 bases; nucleotides outside the gene matches: 7. The CDR3 is made up of 16 amino acids. CDR1 is LNHDA, CDR2 SQIVND, per germline (reference sequence).

This chain uses TRBV30 with TRBJ1-4, with D tentatively TRBD1 (6 bases). The CDR3 length is 14 residues. V was shortened by 6 bases and J by 7 bases, with 18 bases between the two germline ends. Germline V gene data show CDR1 as GTSNPN and CDR2 as SVGIG (reference sequence). The CDR3 reads CACIPQGLGEKLFF. The DNA of the CDR3 is TGTGCCTGTATCCCCCAGGGGCTAGGTGAAAAACTGTTTTTT. Full variable domain (remainder filled in from reference TRBV30 and TRBJ1-4): SQTIHQWPATLVQPVGSPLSLECTVEGTSNPNLYWYRQAAGRGLQLLFYSVGIGQISSEVPQNLSASRPQDRQFILSSKKLLLSDSGFYLCACIPQGLGEKLFFGSGTQLSVL.

V gene TRBV10-2 combines with J gene TRBJ1-5; no definite D call. V was shortened by 0 bases and J by 3 bases, with 6 bases between the two germline ends. The CDR3 is made up of 14 amino acids. CDR1 is WSHSY, CDR2 SAAADI, per germline. In DNA, the CDR3 is TGCGCCAGCAGTGAGTCGGCGGTCAATCAGCCCCAGCATTTT. It codes for CASSESAVNQPQHF.

The chain links TRBV28 to TRBJ1-4; D is ambiguous. Germline CDR1 and CDR2: MDHEN and SYDVKM. This CDR3 spans 13 amino acids. Trimming pared 4 bases from V and 2 bases from J, leaving 5 bases between. The CDR3 loop reads CASSYGTNEKLFF. CDR3 coding DNA: TGTGCCAGCAGTTACGGTACTAATGAAAAACTGTTTTTT.

The chain links TRBV9 to TRBJ2-7, with 8 nucleotides matching TRBD1. V was pared by 3 bases and J by 6 bases, with 5 bases of the junction left unmatched. Germline CDR1 SGDLS, CDR2 YYNGEE. The CDR3 runs to 13 residues. CDR3 bases: TGTGCCAGCAGCGAGACAGGGGTGGGCGAGCAGTACTTC. Its translation: CASSETGVGEQYF.

The count of this clone is one. The V and J genes are TRBV30 and TRBJ2-7; a weak D match, TRBD1 (5 bases). V shed 4 bases and J shed 4 bases, with 26 bases lying between them. The CDR3 is 17 amino acids. CDR1 is GTSNPN and CDR2 is SVGIG in the germline V gene (reference sequence). This CDR3 reads CAWNRPGRAIIEYEQYF. DNA for the CDR3: TGTGCCTGGAACCGGCCCGGCAGGGCTATTATTGAGTACGAGCAGTACTTC.

This sequence joins TRBV6-5 and TRBJ2-3, with 8 bases aligning to TRBD1. V gave up 5 bases and J gave up 2 bases; unmatched junction bases: 6. The CDR3 is made up of 15 amino acids. From germline, CDR1 is MNHEY and CDR2 SVGAGI. The CDR3 bases are TGTGCCAGCAGTCTCAGACAGGGGCCCACAGATACGCAGTATTTT. This translates into CASSLRQGPTDTQYF.